These 22 T cell receptor beta chains came from one sample sequenced in a study of naive and memory T cell subsets. Ligated cDNA underwent four rounds of PCR with nested alpha and beta constant region primers and SP2. A single record per CDR3 protein comes from TCRdb applying MiXCR to the UMI-ligation and nested PCR reads. The table records 20,000 to 25,000 distinct CDR3 sequences, roughly 6% of them present only once. Specified treatment: skin biopsy from PPD injection site in Mantoux-positive individual. TCR cDNA received a 3' ligated oligonucleotide that carried a UMI. This sample comprised skin, obtained from a tuberculin skin test site. The receptors originated from an adult in good health.

This clonotype appeared many times. This chain uses TRBV11-2 with TRBJ2-5; D gene ambiguous. Germline CDR1 SGHAT, CDR2 FQNNGV. The V end lost 7 bases, the J end lost 0 bases, and 12 bases lay between the germline ends. The CDR3 has 14 amino acids. The CDR3, as DNA: TGTGCCAGCACCGATCTCTGGTACCAAGAGACCCAGTACTTC. Its translation is CASTDLWYQETQYF.

This clonotype was found a few times. The V and J genes are TRBV27 and TRBJ2-4, with D perhaps TRBD1 or TRBD2 (5 bases each). V lost 5 bases to trimming and J lost 0 bases, with 11 bases between them. CDR3 length: 15 amino acids. CDR1 and CDR2 (germline): MNHEY, SMNVEV (reference sequence). CDR3 DNA: TGTGCCAGCAGTCCGGGACGGATAGCCAAAAACATTCAGTACTTC. This codes for CASSPGRIAKNIQYF.

This clonotype was observed at least ten times. CDR3 protein: CASSSTGGGPYEQYF. The CDR3, as DNA: TGTGCCAGCAGCTCAACAGGGGGTGGTCCCTACGAGCAGTACTTC. The rearrangement uses TRBV7-2 and TRBJ2-7; 8 bases map to TRBD1. This CDR3 comprises 15 residues. V lost 4 bases and J lost 2; bases outside the gene matches: 7. Germline-derived CDR1 and CDR2 are SGHTA and FQGNSA.

The chain employs TRBV19 and TRBJ2-1, with D possibly matching TRBD2 (5 bases). CDR3 size: 16 residues. CDR1 and CDR2 (germline): LNHDA, SQIVND (reference sequence). Trimming removed 2 bases from V and 2 bases from J, with 13 bases in between. The CDR3 sequence is CASSISGLLTYNEQFF. DNA for the CDR3: TGTGCCAGTAGTATAAGCGGTCTGCTGACCTACAATGAGCAGTTCTTC. Drawing the rest from reference TRBV19 and TRBJ2-1, the complete variable domain is DGGITQSPKYLFRKEGQNVTLSCEQNLNHDAMYWYRQDPGQGLRLIYYSQIVNDFQKGDIAEGYSVSREKKESFPLTVTSAQKNPTAFYLCASSISGLLTYNEQFFGPGTRLTVL.

The table lists this clonotype with a few counts. The CDR3 region has the DNA TGTGCCAGCAGCCAAAATCCCCTCGGCGGGCAGTACTTC. Its protein product is CASSQNPLGGQYF. The genes are TRBV3-1 and TRBJ2-7; D call uncertain. This CDR3 spans 13 amino acids. The germline V gene encodes CDR1 LGHDT and CDR2 YNNKEL (reference sequence). V shed 2 bases and J shed 9 bases, with 14 bases lying between them.

This clonotype was found many times. J is TRBJ2-7 and V is TRBV10-3; TRBD1 matches 9 bases. Losses at the gene ends were 7 bases for V and 5 bases for J; bases not matched to a gene: 9. CDR3 length: 14 residues. Germline-derived CDR1 and CDR2 are ENHRY and SYGVKD. CDR3 sequence (DNA): TGTGCCATCACCCCGGGACAGGGCATCCACGAGCAGTACTTC. Protein sequence: CAITPGQGIHEQYF.

The rearrangement links TRBV6-1 to TRBJ1-1, with 7 bases identical to TRBD1. CDR1 and CDR2 (germline): MNHNS, SASEGT. The CDR3 consists of 15 residues. V shed 2 bases and J 1 base; nucleotides not matched to a gene: 4. CDR3 bases: TGTGCCAGCAGTGAATACAGGGGACGGAACACTGAAGCTTTCTTT. As protein: CASSEYRGRNTEAFF.

This clonotype was seen ten or more times. The chain links TRBV10-3 to TRBJ2-1, with TRBD2 matching over 16 bases. CDR1 and CDR2 from the germline V gene are ENHRY and SYGVKD. The CDR3 runs to 16 residues. J gave up 4 bases and V 6 bases, and 3 bases lay outside the gene matches. This CDR3 reads CAIRGTSGRDYNEQFF. CDR3 bases: TGTGCCATCAGGGGGACTAGCGGGAGGGATTACAATGAGCAGTTCTTC.

The chain combines TRBV27 with TRBJ2-7, with TRBD2 identical over 14 bases. Looked up from germline, CDR1 is MNHEY and CDR2 is SMNVEV (reference sequence). The trim removed 6 bases at V and 2 bases at J, leaving 15 bases unmatched. This CDR3 is built from 19 residues. CDR3 sequence (DNA): TGTGCCAGCAGATCAATACCGGGACTAGCGGGAGAGAGTGCCTACGAGCAGTACTTC. Its translation is CASRSIPGLAGESAYEQYF.

This clonotype was recorded many times. The chain recombines TRBV28 with TRBJ2-6; D might be TRBD2 (5 bases). The germline V and J ends were trimmed by 8 bases and 1 base, with 9 bases remaining between them. The germline CDR1 and CDR2 sequences are MDHEN and SYDVKM. The CDR3 runs 14 residues. CDR3 coding DNA: TGTGCCAGCGCGAGGGTGTCTGGGGCCAACGTCCTGACTTTC. This translates into CASARVSGANVLTF.

This clonotype was seen at least ten times. J is TRBJ2-1 and V is TRBV20-1; D gene unclear. The CDR3 consists of 14 residues. Germline lookup yields CDR1 DFQATT and CDR2 SNEGSKA (reference sequence). Between the trimmed V and J ends, which lost 4 bases and 0 bases, there was a span of 10 bases. The CDR3 is CSATRIRSYNEQFF. In DNA form, the CDR3 reads TGCAGTGCTACGCGGATTCGCTCCTACAATGAGCAGTTCTTC.

This clonotype came up many times. The chain has TRBV29-1 and TRBJ2-2; 8 nucleotides line up with TRBD1. Per germline, CDR1 SQVTM and CDR2 ANQGSEA. The V segment lost 5 bases and the J segment 3 bases; nucleotides outside the gene matches: 8. The CDR3 runs to 15 residues. Written as DNA, the CDR3 is TGCAGCGTTAAAACCCCGGGACAGGACACCGGGGAGCTGTTTTTT. This codes for CSVKTPGQDTGELFF.

The chain carries TRBV9 and TRBJ2-1; possibly TRBD1 or TRBD2 for D (5 bases each). The germline V gene encodes CDR1 SGDLS and CDR2 YYNGEE. The V gene lost 4 bases and the J gene lost 7 bases, with 12 bases spanning the gap. The CDR3 length is 13 residues. This chain's CDR3 is CASSSGTWNEQFF. The CDR3 nucleotides read TGTGCCAGCAGCTCTGGGACCTGGAATGAGCAGTTCTTC.

The rearrangement links TRBV4-1 to TRBJ1-6; D is undetermined. V was shortened by 2 bases and J by 3 bases, with 20 bases between the two germline ends. Germline V gene data show CDR1 as MGHRA and CDR2 as YSYEKL. This CDR3 region has 19 residues. CDR3 coding DNA: TGCGCCAGCAGCCAATCACAGAGTACCGATCTCCTCTATAATTCACCCCTCCACTTT. This codes for CASSQSQSTDLLYNSPLHF.

In this sample, this clonotype turned up many times. The rearrangement joins TRBV7-2 to TRBJ2-3, with D uncertain. The CDR3 totals 13 residues. The germline gives CDR1 SGHTA, CDR2 FQGNSA. The V end lost 11 bases, the J end lost 5 bases, and 17 bases lay between the germline ends. The CDR3 DNA reads TGTGCCTCCAGGCCGGAGCTGGTAGATACGCAGTATTTT. Protein: CASRPELVDTQYF.

This clonotype occurred many times. The chain links TRBV20-1 to TRBJ2-1; no definite D call. The V gene lost 2 bases and the J gene lost 0 bases, with 11 bases spanning the gap. This CDR3 spans 15 amino acids. Germline V lookup: CDR1 DFQATT, CDR2 SNEGSKA (reference sequence). The CDR3 sequence: CSARRTASSYNEQFF. In DNA form, the CDR3 reads TGCAGTGCTAGAAGGACGGCGAGCTCCTACAATGAGCAGTTCTTC.

This clonotype was detected many times. The chain carries TRBV29-1 and TRBJ2-1; 7 nucleotides line up with TRBD2. This CDR3 has 13 amino acids. CDR1 and CDR2 (germline): SQVTM, ANQGSEA. J lost 9 bases, V lost 6 bases, and 11 bases had no gene match. This chain's CDR3 is CSVVTSDWGEQFF. In nucleotides, the CDR3 is TGCAGCGTGGTTACTAGCGATTGGGGTGAGCAGTTCTTC.

This clonotype was observed at least ten times. This rearrangement joins TRBV12-3 or TRBV12-4 to TRBJ2-7; 8 positions match TRBD1. V shed 1 base and J 5 bases; nucleotides not matched to a gene: 10. The length of the CDR3 is 16 residues. The CDR3 protein is CASSLGPGGASDEQYF. CDR3 nucleotide sequence: TGTGCCAGCAGTTTAGGACCAGGGGGCGCGTCCGACGAGCAGTACTTC.

This clonotype was recorded a few times. The V call is TRBV3-1, the J call TRBJ2-5, with 13 bases lining up with TRBD2. V gave up 5 bases and J gave up 2 bases; unmatched junction bases: 5. Germline lookup yields CDR1 LGHDT and CDR2 YNNKEL (reference sequence). CDR3 length: 16 amino acids. In DNA form, the CDR3 reads TGTGCCAGCAGCGCACCGGGACTAGCGGGACAAGAGACCCAGTACTTC. Amino acids: CASSAPGLAGQETQYF.

The J gene is TRBJ2-1, the V gene TRBV24-1; D ambiguous. The germline V gene encodes CDR1 KGHDR and CDR2 SFDVKD. The length of the CDR3 is 13 residues. The V end was cut by 3 bases, the J end by 7 bases, with 9 bases between. The CDR3 DNA reads as TGTGCCACCAGTGATCCGGTAAGGAATGAGCAGTTCTTC. This translates into CATSDPVRNEQFF.

About this clonotype: An end of the junction differs from the germline gene, which may be a read error. The chain has TRBV7-7 and TRBJ2-1; D ambiguous. Germline assignment: CDR1 SSHAT and CDR2 FNYEAQ (reference sequence). The CDR3 covers 14 residues. CDR3 protein: CASSLGHGYNEQFF. Written as DNA, the CDR3 is TGTGCTAGCAGCTTAGGTCACGGGTACAATGAGCAGTTCTTC.

This clonotype was recorded many times. The chain carries TRBV3-1 and TRBJ1-4; D possibly corresponds to TRBD1 (5 bases). With 2 bases removed from V and 2 bases from J, the gap between germline ends came to 15 bases. The germline gives CDR1 LGHDT, CDR2 YNNKEL (reference sequence). The CDR3 is 17 amino acids. CDR3 region: CASSQRSRGMTNEKLFF. In DNA form, the CDR3 reads TGTGCCAGCAGCCAAAGGTCGAGGGGAATGACTAATGAAAAACTGTTTTTT.